This T cell receptor (beta chain) was identified during a study of cytomegalovirus exposure and HLA in healthy donors. Across the whole study: Unique TCRs from HLA-typed donors, roughly 89 million of them, were held in an early data release.

Healthy donors of bone marrow made up the group. Study-wide results and caveats: Some public TCRs appeared in many individuals, while most sequences were rare.

A note on this clone: Its target is not known.

This CDR3 region has 14 residues. Per germline, CDR1 MNHEY and CDR2 SVGAGI. Trimming took 6 bases from V and 5 from J; bases not matched to a gene: 9. This PCR relied on a set of 60 Vbeta primers and 13 Jbeta primers. The table came from immunoSEQ multiplex PCR; TCRdb's copy has only in-frame clones and leaves some out. The table lists about 95,000 clones, 82% of them singletons, with about 3.4% in the top ten. This TCR derives from a man aged 25-45 years in good health and CMV-seropositive. The gene calls are TRBV6-5 and TRBJ2-7, with 8 bases that match TRBD1. The sequencing sample was made of PBMCs. CDR3 in amino acids: CASRLGQGADEQYF. The CDR3 bases are TGTGCCAGCAGGTTAGGGCAGGGGGCCGACGAGCAGTACTTC.